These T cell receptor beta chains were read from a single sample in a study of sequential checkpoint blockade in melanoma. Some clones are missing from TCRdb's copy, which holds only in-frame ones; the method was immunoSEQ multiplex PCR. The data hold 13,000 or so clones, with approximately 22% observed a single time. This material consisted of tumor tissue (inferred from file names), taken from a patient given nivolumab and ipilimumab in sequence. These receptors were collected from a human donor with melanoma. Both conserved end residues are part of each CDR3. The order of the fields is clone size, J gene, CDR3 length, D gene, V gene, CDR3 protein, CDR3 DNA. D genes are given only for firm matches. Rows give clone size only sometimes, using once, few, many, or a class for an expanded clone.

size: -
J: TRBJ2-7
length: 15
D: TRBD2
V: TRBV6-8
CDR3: CASSATSGSVVEQYF
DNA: TGTGCCAGCAGTGCGACTAGCGGGAGTGTTGTCGAGCAGTACTTC

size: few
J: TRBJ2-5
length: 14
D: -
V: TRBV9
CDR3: CASSAGTSWETQYF
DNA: TGTGCCAGCAGCGCTGGGACCTCCTGGGAGACCCAGTACTTC

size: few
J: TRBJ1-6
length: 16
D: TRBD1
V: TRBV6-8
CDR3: CASNKPPGQDNSPLHF
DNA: TGTGCCAGCAACAAACCGCCGGGACAGGATAATTCACCCCTCCACTTT

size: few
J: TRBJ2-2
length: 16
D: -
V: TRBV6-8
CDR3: CASNPGLAQNTGELFF
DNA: TGTGCCAGCAACCCCGGGCTAGCTCAAAACACCGGGGAGCTGTTTTTT

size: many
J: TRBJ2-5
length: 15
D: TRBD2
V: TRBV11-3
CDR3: CASSRGLAGGETQYF
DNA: TGTGCCAGCAGCCGGGGACTAGCGGGAGGAGAGACCCAGTACTTC

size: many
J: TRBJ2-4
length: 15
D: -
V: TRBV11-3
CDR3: CASSLGMGAQDIQYF
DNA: TGTGCCAGCAGCTTAGGAATGGGGGCCCAGGACATTCAGTACTTC

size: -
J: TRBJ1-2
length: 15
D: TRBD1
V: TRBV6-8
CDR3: CAISASGGALYGYTF
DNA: TGTGCCATCAGCGCGTCAGGGGGCGCCCTATATGGCTACACCTTC

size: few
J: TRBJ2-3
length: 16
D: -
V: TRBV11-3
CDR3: CASSPTRGKYTDTQYF
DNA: TGTGCCAGCAGCCCGACCCGGGGTAAATACACAGATACGCAGTATTTT

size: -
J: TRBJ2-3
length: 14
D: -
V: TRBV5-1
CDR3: CASSLGESTDTQYF
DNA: TGCGCCAGCAGCTTGGGGGAGAGCACAGATACGCAGTATTTT

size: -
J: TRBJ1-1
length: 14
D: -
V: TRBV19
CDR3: CASSISGTRPEAFF
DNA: TGTGCCAGTAGTATAAGCGGGACAAGGCCTGAAGCTTTCTTT

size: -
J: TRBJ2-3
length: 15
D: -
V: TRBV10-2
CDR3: CASSQSTGRADTQYF
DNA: TGCGCCAGCAGTCAATCGACAGGGAGGGCAGATACGCAGTATTTT

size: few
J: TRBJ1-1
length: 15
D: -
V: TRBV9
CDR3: CASSVGGRSKGEAFF
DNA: TGTGCCAGCAGCGTAGGGGGACGGTCTAAGGGTGAAGCTTTCTTT

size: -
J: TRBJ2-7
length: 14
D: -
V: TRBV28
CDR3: CASSLPGVGYEQYF
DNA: TGTGCCAGCAGTTTGCCGGGGGTGGGTTACGAGCAGTACTTC

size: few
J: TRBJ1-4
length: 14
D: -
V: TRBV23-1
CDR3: CASSQGGSNEKLFF
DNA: TGCGCCAGCAGCCAGGGAGGGTCTAATGAAAAACTGTTTTTT

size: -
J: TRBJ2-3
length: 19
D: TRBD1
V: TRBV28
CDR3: CASSSGDRGLAGFTDTQYF
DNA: TGTGCCAGCAGTTCTGGGGACAGGGGGCTAGCGGGGTTCACAGATACGCAGTATTTT

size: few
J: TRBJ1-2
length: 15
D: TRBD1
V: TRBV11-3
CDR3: CASSHLRDSPNGYTF
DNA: TGTGCCAGCAGCCATCTCCGGGACAGCCCTAATGGCTACACCTTC

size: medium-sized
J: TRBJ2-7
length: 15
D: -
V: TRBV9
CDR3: CASSVDLALGSEQYF
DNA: TGTGCCAGCAGCGTAGATCTGGCACTCGGGTCGGAGCAGTACTTC

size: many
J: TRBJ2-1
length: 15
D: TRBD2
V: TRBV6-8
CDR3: CASSYSAGGWNEQFF
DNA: TGTGCCAGCAGTTACTCAGCGGGAGGATGGAATGAGCAGTTCTTC

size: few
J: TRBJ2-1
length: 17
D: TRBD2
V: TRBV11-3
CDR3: CASSLVGRRGGRGEQFF
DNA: TGTGCCAGCAGCTTAGTGGGACGGCGGGGGGGCCGAGGTGAGCAGTTCTTC

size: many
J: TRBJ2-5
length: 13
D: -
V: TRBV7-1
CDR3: CASRGTLQETQYF
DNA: TGTGCCAGCAGGGGGACACTCCAAGAGACCCAGTACTTC

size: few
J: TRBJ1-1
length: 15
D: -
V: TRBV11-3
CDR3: CASSYIVGENTEAFF
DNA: TGTGCCAGCAGCTATATCGTCGGGGAAAACACTGAAGCTTTCTTT

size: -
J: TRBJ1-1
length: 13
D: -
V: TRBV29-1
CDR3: CSVEGGRRTEAFF
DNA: TGCAGCGTTGAAGGGGGTAGGCGCACTGAAGCTTTCTTT

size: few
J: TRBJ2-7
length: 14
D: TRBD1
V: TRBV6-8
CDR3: CASTKGQGAYEQYF
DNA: TGTGCCAGCACTAAGGGACAGGGGGCCTACGAGCAGTACTTC

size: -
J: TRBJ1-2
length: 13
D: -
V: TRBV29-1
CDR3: CSVVDGLGYGYTF
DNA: TGCAGCGTTGTGGATGGGTTGGGCTATGGCTACACCTTC

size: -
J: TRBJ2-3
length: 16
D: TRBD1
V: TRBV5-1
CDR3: CASSLGTGPSTDTQYF
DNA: TGCGCCAGCAGCTTGGGGACAGGGCCTAGCACAGATACGCAGTATTTT

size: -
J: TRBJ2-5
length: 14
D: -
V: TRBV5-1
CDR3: CASSFAGNQETQYF
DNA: TGCGCCAGCAGCTTCGCGGGAAATCAAGAGACCCAGTACTTC

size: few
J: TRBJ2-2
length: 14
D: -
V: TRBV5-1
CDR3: CASSQGQVTGELFF
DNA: TGCGCCAGCAGCCAAGGGCAGGTAACCGGGGAGCTGTTTTTT

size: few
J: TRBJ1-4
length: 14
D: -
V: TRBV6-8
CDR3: CASSYAEIGEKLFF
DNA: TGTGCCAGCAGTTACGCGGAGATAGGGGAAAAACTGTTTTTT

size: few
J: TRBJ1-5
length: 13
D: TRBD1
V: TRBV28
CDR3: CASKGQHNQPQHF
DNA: TGTGCCAGCAAGGGACAGCACAATCAGCCCCAGCATTTT

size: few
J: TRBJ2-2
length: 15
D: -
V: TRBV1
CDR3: CASSQELAGGGELFF
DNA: TGCGCCAGCAGCCAAGAGCTAGCGGGAGGCGGGGAGCTGTTTTTT

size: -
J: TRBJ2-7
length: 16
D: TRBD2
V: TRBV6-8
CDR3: CASRDSGGKTAYEQYF
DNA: TGTGCCAGCCGAGATAGCGGGGGGAAGACAGCCTACGAGCAGTACTTC

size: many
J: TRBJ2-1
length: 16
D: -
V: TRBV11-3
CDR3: CASSQVTPGQRNEQFF
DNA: TGTGCCAGCAGCCAAGTAACCCCCGGACAGCGGAATGAGCAGTTCTTC

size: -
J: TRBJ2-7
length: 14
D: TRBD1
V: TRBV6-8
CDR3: CASKPGTARREQYF
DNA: TGTGCCAGCAAACCCGGGACAGCCCGACGCGAGCAGTACTTC

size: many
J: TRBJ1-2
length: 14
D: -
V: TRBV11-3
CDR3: CASSSQGIDYGYTF
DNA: TGTGCCAGCAGTTCCCAGGGGATCGACTATGGCTACACCTTC

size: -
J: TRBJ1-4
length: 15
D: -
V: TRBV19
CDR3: CASTALQATNEKLFF
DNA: TGTGCCAGTACCGCCTTACAGGCAACTAATGAAAAACTGTTTTTT

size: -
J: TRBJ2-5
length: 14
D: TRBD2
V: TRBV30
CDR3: CAWASTSIEETQYF
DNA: TGTGCCTGGGCCTCGACTAGCATTGAAGAGACCCAGTACTTC

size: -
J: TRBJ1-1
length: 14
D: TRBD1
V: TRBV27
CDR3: CASSDQGARTEAFF
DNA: TGTGCCAGCAGTGATCAGGGGGCGCGCACTGAAGCTTTCTTT

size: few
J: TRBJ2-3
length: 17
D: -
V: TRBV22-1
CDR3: CASSFTLRAGGPVTQYF
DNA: TGTGCCAGCAGTTTTACCCTCAGGGCGGGAGGGCCGGTTACGCAGTATTTT

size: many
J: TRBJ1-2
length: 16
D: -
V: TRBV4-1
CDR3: CASSQAVTILAYGYTF
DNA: TGCGCCAGCAGCCAAGCGGTGACAATTCTTGCCTATGGCTACACCTTC

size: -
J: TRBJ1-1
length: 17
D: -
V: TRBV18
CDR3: CASSPVGAVGSGTEAFF
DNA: TGTGCCAGCTCACCTGTTGGGGCCGTGGGTTCTGGGACTGAAGCTTTCTTT

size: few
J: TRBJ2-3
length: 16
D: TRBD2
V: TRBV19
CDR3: CASSPPGLAVKDTQYF
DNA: TGTGCCAGTAGTCCGCCGGGACTAGCGGTAAAAGATACGCAGTATTTT

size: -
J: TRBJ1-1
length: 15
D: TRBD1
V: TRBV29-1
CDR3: CSVDRDRRRNTEAFF
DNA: TGCAGCGTTGATCGGGACAGAAGGCGGAACACTGAAGCTTTCTTT

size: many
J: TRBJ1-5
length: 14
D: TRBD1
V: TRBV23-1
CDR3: CASSQTGGYQPQHF
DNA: TGCGCCAGCAGCCAAACAGGGGGGTATCAGCCCCAGCATTTT

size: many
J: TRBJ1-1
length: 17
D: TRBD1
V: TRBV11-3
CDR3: CASSSVPGQGWNTEAFF
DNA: TGTGCCAGCAGCTCGGTCCCGGGACAGGGATGGAACACTGAAGCTTTCTTT

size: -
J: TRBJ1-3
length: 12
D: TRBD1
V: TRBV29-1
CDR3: CSGQGTGNTIYF
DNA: TGCAGCGGACAGGGCACTGGAAACACCATATATTTT

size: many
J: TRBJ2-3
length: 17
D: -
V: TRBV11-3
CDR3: CASSLGGPGLYTDTQYF
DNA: TGTGCCAGCAGCTTAGGAGGCCCGGGCCTTTACACAGATACGCAGTATTTT

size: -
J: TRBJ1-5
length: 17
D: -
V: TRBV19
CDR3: CASSAGHYWEEDQPQHF
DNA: TGTGCCAGTAGTGCCGGCCACTATTGGGAGGAGGATCAGCCCCAGCATTTT

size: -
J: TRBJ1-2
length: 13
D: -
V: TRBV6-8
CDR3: CASSRLHTYGYTF
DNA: TGTGCCAGCAGTCGTCTACACACTTATGGCTACACCTTC

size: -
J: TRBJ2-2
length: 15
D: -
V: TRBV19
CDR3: CASSILTGLGGELFF
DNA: TGTGCCAGTAGTATTCTGACAGGTCTGGGGGGGGAGCTGTTTTTT

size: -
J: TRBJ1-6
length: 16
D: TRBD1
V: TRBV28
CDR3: CASRREGATYNSPLHF
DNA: TGTGCCAGCCGCCGTGAGGGGGCGACCTATAATTCACCCCTCCACTTT

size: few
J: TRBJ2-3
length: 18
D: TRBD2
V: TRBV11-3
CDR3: CASSLRLAGGPGENTQYF
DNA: TGTGCCAGCAGCTTAAGGCTAGCGGGAGGGCCGGGGGAAAATACGCAGTATTTT

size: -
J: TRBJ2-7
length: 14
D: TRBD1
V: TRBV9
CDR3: CASSVGQGAYEQYF
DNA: TGTGCCAGCAGCGTGGGACAGGGGGCCTACGAGCAGTACTTC

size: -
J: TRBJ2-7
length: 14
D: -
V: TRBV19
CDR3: CASSISSGSYEQYF
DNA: TGTGCCAGTAGTATTAGCAGCGGCTCCTACGAGCAGTACTTC

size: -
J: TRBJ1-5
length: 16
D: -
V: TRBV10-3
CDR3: CAISESGDLSNQPQHF
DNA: TGTGCCATCAGTGAGTCGGGGGACTTGAGCAATCAGCCCCAGCATTTT

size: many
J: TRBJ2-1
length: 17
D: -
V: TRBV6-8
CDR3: CASSYGRGLTLGNEQFF
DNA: TGTGCCAGCAGTTATGGACGGGGGCTAACCCTAGGTAATGAGCAGTTCTTC

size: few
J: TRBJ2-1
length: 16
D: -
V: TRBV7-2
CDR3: CASSSGAGEGVNEQFF
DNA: TGTGCCAGCAGCTCCGGCGCAGGGGAGGGGGTCAATGAGCAGTTCTTC